A selection of T cell receptor beta chains follows, all from one sample in a study of ipilimumab plus nivolumab after autologous stem cell transplantation. The protocol was immunoSEQ multiplex PCR, while the TCRdb copy is restricted to in-frame clones and leaves out a portion. This table has about 47,000 clones, nearly 90% appearing once. The source was PBMCs, collected in a trial of ipilimumab plus nivolumab as post-transplant consolidation. All receptors come from a male donor with multiple myeloma. Both conserved end residues are part of each CDR3. D genes are given only for firm matches. The size of a clone is reported for some rows only, either as once, few or many, or as a class for expanded clones.

clone_size	v_call	j_call	d_call	cdr3_nt	cdr3_aa
.	TRBV30	TRBJ2-5	TRBD1	TGTGCCTGGGGAGGACAGGGGGTCAGCAACTTC	CAWGGQGVSNF
few	TRBV28	TRBJ1-2	.	TGTGCCAGCTCGTGGAACTATGGCTACACCTTC	CASSWNYGYTF
.	TRBV6-1	TRBJ1-2	.	TGTGCCAGCAGTGAAAGCAGGATGGGCTATGGCTACACCTTC	CASSESRMGYGYTF
once	TRBV21-1	TRBJ2-1	.	TGTGCCAGCAGCATAAATTTAGCTACACCAGACAATGAGCAGTTCTTC	CASSINLATPDNEQFF
once	TRBV6-5	TRBJ1-1	TRBD1	TGTGCCAGCCGGGACAGGGGGCTTTTGAACACTGAAGCTTTCTTT	CASRDRGLLNTEAFF
.	TRBV2	TRBJ2-5	.	TGTGCCAGCAGTGAAGGGTCGTACCAAGAGACCCAGTACTTC	CASSEGSYQETQYF
.	TRBV18	TRBJ2-5	TRBD2	TGTGCCAGCTCACTCTTAGCGGGGGAGCCCGCGGAGACCCAGTACTTC	CASSLLAGEPAETQYF
.	TRBV27	TRBJ1-5	.	TGTGCCAGCAGTTGGGGCAAGGAGGGGCGAAATCAGCCCCAGCATTTT	CASSWGKEGRNQPQHF
.	TRBV7-9	TRBJ1-3	.	TGTGCCAGCAGCCCCGGGATCTCATACGCAGGAAACACCATATATTTT	CASSPGISYAGNTIYF
.	TRBV4-1	TRBJ1-2	.	TGCGCCAGCAGCCAAAACCGGGCTGGGGGTGGCTACACCTTC	CASSQNRAGGGYTF
.	TRBV27	TRBJ2-6	.	TGTGCCAGCAGTTTTACTGGGGCCAACGTCCTGACTTTC	CASSFTGANVLTF
.	TRBV7-3	TRBJ2-2	TRBD1	TGTGCCAGCAGCACACAGGGGGCCCAGGCCCCGGGCGGGGAGCTGTTTTTT	CASSTQGAQAPGGELFF
.	TRBV10-3	TRBJ2-3	.	TGTGCCATCAGTGAGTCGACATCTAGCGCAGATACGCAGTATTTT	CAISESTSSADTQYF
.	TRBV19	TRBJ1-5	TRBD1	TGTGCCAGTAGCGAGGGACAGCTTAGCAATCAGCCCCAGCATTTT	CASSEGQLSNQPQHF
.	TRBV5-6	TRBJ1-1	.	TGTGCCAGCAGCCGGGGAGACAGCCACACTGAAGCTTTCTTT	CASSRGDSHTEAFF
.	TRBV11-2	TRBJ2-5	TRBD1	TGTGCCAGCAGCTTAAATACCGGGACAGGGACGACCCAGTACTTC	CASSLNTGTGTTQYF
.	TRBV7-9	TRBJ1-2	TRBD1	TGTGCCAGCAGTTCTCGGACAGGGGGAGTCTATGGCTACACCTTC	CASSSRTGGVYGYTF
few	TRBV7-3	TRBJ1-1	.	TGTGCCAGCAGCTCGGGACAACCGAACACTGAAGCTTTCTTT	CASSSGQPNTEAFF
.	TRBV18	TRBJ2-7	TRBD1	TGTGCCAGCTCAACCGGGACAGGGAACGCCTACGAGCAGTACTTC	CASSTGTGNAYEQYF
few	TRBV5-1	TRBJ2-5	.	TGCGCCAGCAGCCAGGTGGGGGGAGAGACCCAGTACTTC	CASSQVGGETQYF
.	TRBV5-1	TRBJ1-2	.	TGCGCCAGCAGCCCAGGCAGGGAGCCCCTAAGATATGGCTACACCTTC	CASSPGREPLRYGYTF
few	TRBV10-3	TRBJ2-4	TRBD2	TGTGCCATCAGTGAGTCGCCTAGCGGGCTAGCCAAAAACATTCAGTACTTC	CAISESPSGLAKNIQYF
.	TRBV2	TRBJ1-2	.	TGTGCCAGCAGTGAAGCTGGCTACACCTTC	CASSEAGYTF
.	TRBV27	TRBJ2-2	.	TGTGCCAGCAGTTTAAGAGGGAGAAGGCAAGGCGGGGAGCTGTTTTTT	CASSLRGRRQGGELFF
.	TRBV7-3	TRBJ2-3	TRBD1	TGTGCCAGCAGCCAAGGGACAGCCCCAGGTACGCAGTATTTT	CASSQGTAPGTQYF
.	TRBV7-3	TRBJ2-5	.	TGTGCCAGCAGCTTAGGGGTACAAGAGACCCAGTACTTC	CASSLGVQETQYF
.	TRBV5-1	TRBJ1-4	.	TGCGCCAGCAGCTTGCAGTCCCAGACCGAAAAACTGTTTTTT	CASSLQSQTEKLFF
.	TRBV7-7	TRBJ1-3	TRBD1	TGTGCCAGCAGCCAAGGGGGCCCGGGGAACACCATATATTTT	CASSQGGPGNTIYF
.	TRBV6-1	TRBJ2-1	.	TGTGCCAGCAGCCCTGGACGGGATTCCTACAATGAGCAGTTCTTC	CASSPGRDSYNEQFF
once	TRBV7-2	TRBJ2-3	.	TGTGCCAGCAGCTTAGCGGTTGGGAACACAGATACGCAGTATTTT	CASSLAVGNTDTQYF
.	TRBV5-1	TRBJ2-2	TRBD2	TGCGCCAGCAGCCTTGGGTACGGCGGGAGCGGGACCGGGGAGCTGTTTTTT	CASSLGYGGSGTGELFF
.	TRBV6-6	TRBJ2-7	.	TGTGCCAGCAGACCTGGACAGAGCTACGAGCAGTACTTC	CASRPGQSYEQYF
.	TRBV7-9	TRBJ2-1	TRBD2	TGTGCCAGCAGCCCACCGGCAGCGGGAGTTCGGAATGAGCAGTTCTTC	CASSPPAAGVRNEQFF
.	TRBV6-5	TRBJ1-3	.	TGTGCCAGCAGTTACGAAGGGATCTTCTCTGGAAACACCATATATTTT	CASSYEGIFSGNTIYF
.	TRBV6-5	TRBJ2-7	TRBD1	TGTGCCAGCGGGACAGGATCATACTACGAGCAGTACTTC	CASGTGSYYEQYF
.	TRBV25-1	TRBJ2-5	.	TGTGCCAGCAGTGACTTCCAAGAGACCCAGTACTTC	CASSDFQETQYF
.	TRBV5-1	TRBJ1-5	.	TGCGCCAGCAGCTTGGGGGGGACCCCCCGTGAGGAGCCCCAGCATTTT	CASSLGGTPREEPQHF
few	TRBV27	TRBJ1-4	.	TGTGCCAGCAGTTTGACAGGTCGGTCCCATGAAGAAAAACTGTTTTTT	CASSLTGRSHEEKLFF
.	TRBV28	TRBJ2-7	.	TGTGCCAGCAGCCGGATGGGGTCCTACGAGCAGTACTTC	CASSRMGSYEQYF
.	TRBV2	TRBJ1-1	.	TGTGCCAGCACCCAGGAAGGGGTGAACACTGAAGCTTTCTTT	CASTQEGVNTEAFF
.	TRBV7-2	TRBJ1-2	TRBD1	TGTGCCAGCAGCCTGGTGGGACAGGGAGCTAACTATGGCTACACCTTC	CASSLVGQGANYGYTF
.	TRBV19	TRBJ2-5	TRBD2	TGTGCCAGTCGGGGGGTCGAGACCCAGTACTTC	CASRGVETQYF
.	TRBV5-1	TRBJ2-5	TRBD2	TGCGCCAGCAGCGGCGGTGGACTAGCGGGCCAAGAGACCCAGTACTTC	CASSGGGLAGQETQYF
.	TRBV11-3	TRBJ2-1	.	TGTGCCAGCAGCTTGCAGGGCGATAATGAGCAGTTCTTC	CASSLQGDNEQFF
.	TRBV9	TRBJ1-1	.	TGTGCCAGCAGCGTGTCTGGGCACACTGAAGCTTTCTTT	CASSVSGHTEAFF
.	TRBV5-1	TRBJ2-2	.	TGCGCCAGCAGCTCCGGACAGCCGAACACCGGGGAGCTGTTTTTT	CASSSGQPNTGELFF
.	TRBV18	TRBJ2-3	.	TGTGCCAGCTCACCCTCCCAGGGATCCACAGATACGCAGTATTTT	CASSPSQGSTDTQYF